The source of this TCR beta chain is a study of low-dose radiotherapy and immunotherapy resistance in tumors. Priming of first-strand cDNA relied on TRAV- and TRBV-specific primers (covering alpha and beta chains). TCRs were put through roughly 20 PCR cycles of amplification with Phusion. A constant-region primer and the V-primer adapter served as the primer pair. A single record per CDR3 protein comes from TCRdb applying MiXCR to the reads. There are about 100,000 distinct CDR3 sequences in the sample; around 21% occur only once, and over 4% lies in the top ten. Time point reported: after trial treatment. As for treatment: LDRT plus nivolumab, ipilimumab, low-dose cyclophosphamide and aspirin (RACIN trial). Germline CDR1 reads SQVTM; CDR2 reads ANQGSEA. V lost 7 bases and J lost 0, with 7 bases in between. The CDR3 contains 12 residues.

The material was PBMCs, obtained after low-dose radiotherapy plus immunotherapy. The TCR originated in a male donor with prostate cancer. The chain carries TRBV29-1 and TRBJ2-1; maybe TRBD2 (5 bases). CDR3 in amino acids: CSARGSYNEQFF. In nucleotides, the CDR3 is TGCAGCGCCCGGGGCTCCTACAATGAGCAGTTCTTC.